This T cell receptor (beta chain) was recovered during a study of a mutant IDH1 vaccine in newly diagnosed glioma. Looking at the study overall: The start of vaccination came 4-6 weeks after radiotherapy alone, or with temozolomide cycles. The treated population exhibited a male proportion of about 60%, a female proportion of about 38%, and a mean age of about 39 years. Most had both radiotherapy and temozolomide beforehand; others had only one.

The time point here: week 5, during vaccination. The vaccine gave 300 ug of a 20-mer mutant IDH1 peptide subcutaneously per dose. The study enrolled donors with new WHO grade 3 or 4 IDH1-mutant, ATRX-lost astrocytomas. Germline V gives CDR1 SGHRS, CDR2 YFSETQ. The CDR3 totals 15 residues. With 4 bases removed from V and 15 bases from J, the gap between germline ends came to 26 bases. On this clone itself: Its antigen is unidentified.

The method was immunoSEQ multiplex PCR; TCRdb's version includes in-frame clones alone and lacks a portion of them. The data contain around 51,000 clones, 78% of them singletons. This sequence was found in a woman in her thirties or forties with glioma. The input for sequencing was PBMCs, taken from a glioma patient whose treatment included an IDH1 peptide vaccine. The V call is TRBV5-1, the J call TRBJ2-1, with D possibly matching TRBD1 (5 bases). For the CDR3, the DNA is TGCGCCAGCAGCCACAGGACACCCCCCGTCGACGAGGCGTTCTTC. As protein: CASSHRTPPVDEAFF.